In its sample, the clone carrying this T cell receptor (beta chain) was seen a few times. Its specificity is not known. The entry originates in a study of blood T cells in healthy people across ages. Findings and caveats of the study: The percentage of naive T cells correlated strongly with TCR beta diversity. While age rose, TCR beta diversity per million T cells dropped in a roughly linear way.

With a J-beta primer mix and a sample-barcoded 5' primer, a second PCR ran 7 to 11 cycles. TCRdb called the 5' RACE reads again in MiXCR, with one record for every CDR3 protein. The table lists more than 800,000 distinct CDR3 sequences, less than 50% of them singletons. V lost 0 bases and J 8 bases, leaving 19 bases between the germline ends. Germline CDR1 and CDR2: SGHDN and FVKESK. CDR3 length: 16 residues. The TCR originated in a woman aged 55 to 70 in good health. V gene TRBV14 combines with J gene TRBJ1-2; D is possibly TRBD1 (5 bases). The sequencing sample was made of blood. CDR3 nucleotides: TGTGCCAGCAGCCAAGATTCAGGACCGGGGCTCAGGGGCTACACCTTC. Translating it yields CASSQDSGPGLRGYTF.